The clone carrying this TCR beta chain was seen a handful of times. The data were produced by immunoSEQ multiplex PCR, yet TCRdb's version contains in-frame clones alone and is incomplete. The data show hundreds of thousands of clones, roughly 86% seen once. This sample was included in a study of shared T cell receptors in the human thymus. The CDR3 is 15 amino acids. The germline gives CDR1 LNHDA, CDR2 SQIVND (reference sequence). V was shortened by 2 bases and J by 2 bases, with 10 bases between the two germline ends. These data were likewise used in another study, on human thymus T cells. From that study: Having surgery to correct congenital heart defects, healthy Finnish infants acted as the donors. Thymic material originated from resections removed in the course of corrective heart surgery. Apparent bias marked the V and J gene usage of thymic and blood repertoires. Related research found strongly overlapping thymic repertoires in unrelated individuals.

The TCR was taken from a boy in the first two years of life with a congenital heart defect. The specimen sequenced was thymocytes. The chain is built from TRBV19 and TRBJ1-5, with D hard to call. CDR3 protein: CASSIPPPGNQPQHF. CDR3 nucleotide sequence: TGTGCCAGTAGTATACCCCCCCCAGGCAATCAGCCCCAGCATTTT. Using reference TRBV19 and TRBJ1-5 for the parts outside the CDR3, the full variable domain is DGGITQSPKYLFRKEGQNVTLSCEQNLNHDAMYWYRQDPGQGLRLIYYSQIVNDFQKGDIAEGYSVSREKKESFPLTVTSAQKNPTAFYLCASSIPPPGNQPQHFGDGTRLSIL.